The 15 T cell receptor beta chains presented below share a single source sample, sequenced in a study of cytomegalovirus exposure and HLA in healthy donors. The PCR contained 60 Vbeta and 13 Jbeta primers. Method: immunoSEQ multiplex PCR; TCRdb's copy keeps in-frame clones and lacks some. Among 150,000 to 200,000 clones listed, around 80% were seen once. The sequencing sample was made of PBMCs. The source of these receptors is a woman in her twenties or thirties in good health and CMV-seropositive.

The chain's CDR3 is CATRRSVAGGNQPQHF. The DNA for the CDR3 is TGTGCCACCAGGAGGAGTGTGGCAGGGGGAAACCAGCCCCAGCATTTT. V gene TRBV15 combines with J gene TRBJ1-5; 7 bases are a match to TRBD1. With 6 bases clipped from V and 7 bases from J, the junction kept 15 bases outside the gene matches. CDR3 size: 16 residues. Germline CDR1 reads LNHNV; CDR2 reads YYDKDF (reference sequence). The entire variable domain, with the rest obtained from reference TRBV15 and TRBJ1-5, is as follows: DAMVIQNPRYQVTQFGKPVTLSCSQTLNHNVMYWYQQKSSQAPKLLFHYYDKDFNNEADTPDNFQSRRPNTSFCFLDIRSPGLGDTAMYLCATRRSVAGGNQPQHFGDGTRLSIL.

J is TRBJ2-7 and V is TRBV27; TRBD1 agrees at 11 bases. CDR3 length: 14 amino acids. The germline CDR1 and CDR2 sequences are MNHEY and SMNVEV (reference sequence). Trimming at V came to 8 bases and at J to 4 bases, leaving 7 bases not matched to a gene. DNA of the CDR3: TGTGCCAGCGTCGGGACAGGGGGGTTGTACGAGCAGTACTTC. Translating gives CASVGTGGLYEQYF.

The gene calls are TRBV15 and TRBJ2-7; 7 positions agree with TRBD1. The germline gives CDR1 LNHNV, CDR2 YYDKDF (reference sequence). The length of the CDR3 is 15 residues. The V and J ends lost 3 bases and 3 bases, in that order; junction bases with no gene match: 8. The CDR3 region is CATSRKLGQRYEQYF. The CDR3 nucleotides are TGTGCCACCAGCAGGAAGCTGGGACAGCGCTACGAGCAGTACTTC.

The chain carries TRBV4-3 and TRBJ1-2; a weak D match, TRBD1 (6 bases). Germline V gives CDR1 LGHNA, CDR2 YSLEER. V was clipped by 1 base and J by 3 bases, with 12 bases between them. CDR3 size: 15 residues. CDR3 residues: CASSQGQVGDYGYTF. CDR3 nucleotide sequence: TGCGCCAGCAGCCAAGGACAGGTTGGGGACTATGGCTACACCTTC.

This clone was counted a few times. The chain links TRBV11-2 to TRBJ2-1, with 10 bases fitting TRBD1. Per germline, CDR1 SGHAT and CDR2 FQNNGV. The CDR3 is 16 amino acids. The J segment lost 5 bases and the V segment lost 5 bases, leaving 9 bases of the junction unmatched. CDR3 residues: CASSALGQGVNNEQFF. CDR3 in DNA: TGTGCCAGCAGCGCCTTAGGACAGGGGGTCAACAATGAGCAGTTCTTC.

The V call is TRBV6-1, the J call TRBJ2-7; tentative D call: TRBD1 (6 bases). Trimming took off 2 bases at V and 6 bases at J, with 14 bases between the two ends. The CDR3 runs to 14 residues. Germline CDR1 reads MNHNS; CDR2 reads SASEGT. CDR3 residues: CASSELGQSSEQYF. For the CDR3, the DNA is TGTGCCAGCAGTGAATTGGGACAATCAAGCGAGCAGTACTTC.

This clone was recorded once. The chain carries TRBV12-5 and TRBJ2-2, with 7 nucleotides matching TRBD2. The CDR3 is made up of 17 amino acids. The V gene end was trimmed by 0 bases and the J gene end by 1 base; junction bases not matched to a gene: 5. From germline, CDR1 is LGHNT and CDR2 FRNRAP. The CDR3 coding sequence is TGTGCTAGTGGTTTGGTCCGCACTAGCGTGAACACCGGGGAGCTGTTTTTT. Its protein is CASGLVRTSVNTGELFF.

The J gene is TRBJ1-1, the V gene TRBV11-3; no clear D. This CDR3 has 11 amino acids. Germline CDR1 SGHNT, CDR2 YENEEA. V dropped 5 bases and J dropped 8 bases, with 9 bases sitting between them. CDR3 amino acids: CASSPSKEAFF. The CDR3 coding sequence is TGTGCCAGCAGCCCAAGCAAAGAAGCTTTCTTT.

This clone was counted between two and nine times. This chain uses TRBV9 with TRBJ2-2, with TRBD2 matching over 7 bases. CDR3 length equals 16 residues. J was trimmed by 0 bases and V by 0 bases; bases with no gene match: 2. The germline V gene has CDR1 SGDLS and CDR2 YYNGEE. Here the CDR3 DNA reads TGTGCCAGCAGCGTAGAAGGGACTACGAACACCGGGGAGCTGTTTTTT. Translation: CASSVEGTTNTGELFF.

This chain joins TRBV25-1 and TRBJ1-1, with TRBD1 identical over 9 bases. V trimming: 6 bases; J trimming: 5 bases; junction bases outside the gene matches: 10. CDR1 is MGHDK and CDR2 is SYGVNS in the germline V gene. The CDR3 is 15 residues long. The CDR3 DNA is TGTGCCAGCAGGATCCCGACAGGGGGATGGACTGAAGCTTTCTTT. It specifies CASRIPTGGWTEAFF.

This clone has a handful of counts. The chain recombines TRBV18 with TRBJ2-1; 10 bases agree with TRBD2. Unmatched junction bases numbered 11, after V lost 3 bases and J lost 6 bases. CDR1 is KGHSH and CDR2 is LQKENI in the germline V gene. The CDR3 spans 17 residues. CDR3 in DNA: TGTGCCAGCTCACCTGCGGGGGCTAGCGGGAGTGGCAATGAGCAGTTCTTC. It translates to CASSPAGASGSGNEQFF.

DNA of the CDR3: TGTGCCAGCAGCTCTCATTCCGGGGGACAGCCCCAGCATTTT. Amino acid sequence: CASSSHSGGQPQHF. J is TRBJ1-5 and V is TRBV7-2; D might be TRBD1 (5 bases). V lost 4 bases to trimming and J lost 7 bases, with 14 bases between them. This CDR3 is built from 14 residues. Germline CDR1 reads SGHTA; CDR2 reads FQGNSA.

The chain carries TRBV6-1 and TRBJ1-4, with TRBD1 as a possible D gene (5 bases). The V gene lost 3 bases and the J gene lost 8 bases, with 13 bases spanning the gap. This CDR3 is built from 14 residues. Germline V gene lookup returns CDR1 MNHNS and CDR2 SASEGT. The DNA for the CDR3 is TGTGCCAGCAGTGAGACAGCCTACGGGGAAAAACTGTTTTTT. It codes for CASSETAYGEKLFF.

This clone was found a few times. The chain employs TRBV25-1 and TRBJ1-1; tentative D call: TRBD1 (6 bases). Trimming cost V 7 bases and J 5 bases, with 14 bases left between them. The CDR3 is 13 amino acids. Germline CDR1 and CDR2: MGHDK and SYGVNS. CDR3 DNA sequence: TGTGCCAGCATCGGGGGGCTATGGACTGAAGCTTTCTTT. Translating gives CASIGGLWTEAFF.

The chain is built from TRBV15 and TRBJ2-5; 13 nucleotides agree with TRBD2. CDR3 length: 16 residues. Germline V gene lookup returns CDR1 LNHNV and CDR2 YYDKDF (reference sequence). The J segment lost 5 bases and the V segment lost 3 bases, leaving 6 bases of the junction unmatched. The CDR3 here is CATSRALAGGTETQYF. The CDR3 coding sequence is TGTGCCACCAGCAGGGCACTAGCGGGGGGGACGGAGACCCAGTACTTC.